This note documents a single T cell receptor (beta chain) sequence. The data originate from a study of blood T cells in healthy people across ages. The V gene's germline CDR1 is SGHDT and CDR2 YYEEEE. The ends were cut back, 4 bases at V and 0 bases at J, with 13 bases in the middle. The CDR3 runs to 15 residues. The authors ran a second PCR of roughly 6 to 12 cycles using a sample-barcoded 5' primer and a J-beta primer mix. TCRdb recomputed calls from the 5' RACE reads with MiXCR, one row per CDR3 protein. The sample shows just under 750,000 distinct CDR3 sequences, 22% of them seen only once. The chain has TRBV5-6 and TRBJ1-2, with D unclear. The sequenced material came from blood. The receptor comes from a man aged 65 to 85 in good health. CDR3 residues: CASSPGVFANYGYTF. The CDR3 nucleotides read TGTGCCAGCAGCCCTGGGGTATTCGCTAACTATGGCTACACCTTC.